This T cell receptor beta chain emerged from a study of high-grade serous ovarian cancer treatment subgroups. The tumor samples were collected prior to definitive surgery or chemotherapy. This table comes from immunoSEQ multiplex PCR, and its TCRdb copy is limited to in-frame clones, with some not included. The data hold approximately 4,000 clones, with 78% observed a single time. The CDR3 is 14 residues long. Looked up from germline, CDR1 is SGHTA and CDR2 is FQGNSA. Trimming pared 3 bases from V and 3 bases from J, leaving 10 bases between. The chain couples TRBV7-2 to TRBJ2-3; TRBD1 might be the D (5 bases). The origin of this receptor is a human donor with high-grade serous ovarian cancer. Sequencing input: tumor tissue. DNA of the CDR3: TGTGCCAGCAGCTTCAGGGTCCAAACAGATACGCAGTATTTT. This encodes CASSFRVQTDTQYF.